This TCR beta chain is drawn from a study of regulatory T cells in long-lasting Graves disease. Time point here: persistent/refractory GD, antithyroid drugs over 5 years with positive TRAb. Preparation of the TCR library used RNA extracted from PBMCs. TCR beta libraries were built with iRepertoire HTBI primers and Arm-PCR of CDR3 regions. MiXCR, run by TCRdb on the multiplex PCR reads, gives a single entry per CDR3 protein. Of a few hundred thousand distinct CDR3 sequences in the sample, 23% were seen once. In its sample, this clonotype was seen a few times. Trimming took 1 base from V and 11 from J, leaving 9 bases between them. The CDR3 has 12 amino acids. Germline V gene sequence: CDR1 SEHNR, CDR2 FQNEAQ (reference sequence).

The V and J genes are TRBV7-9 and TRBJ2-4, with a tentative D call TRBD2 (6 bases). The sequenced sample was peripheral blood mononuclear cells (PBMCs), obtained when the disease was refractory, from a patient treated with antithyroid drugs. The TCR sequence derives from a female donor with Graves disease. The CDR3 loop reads CASSLDGSLQYF. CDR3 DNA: TGTGCCAGCAGCTTAGACGGGAGCCTTCAGTACTTC.